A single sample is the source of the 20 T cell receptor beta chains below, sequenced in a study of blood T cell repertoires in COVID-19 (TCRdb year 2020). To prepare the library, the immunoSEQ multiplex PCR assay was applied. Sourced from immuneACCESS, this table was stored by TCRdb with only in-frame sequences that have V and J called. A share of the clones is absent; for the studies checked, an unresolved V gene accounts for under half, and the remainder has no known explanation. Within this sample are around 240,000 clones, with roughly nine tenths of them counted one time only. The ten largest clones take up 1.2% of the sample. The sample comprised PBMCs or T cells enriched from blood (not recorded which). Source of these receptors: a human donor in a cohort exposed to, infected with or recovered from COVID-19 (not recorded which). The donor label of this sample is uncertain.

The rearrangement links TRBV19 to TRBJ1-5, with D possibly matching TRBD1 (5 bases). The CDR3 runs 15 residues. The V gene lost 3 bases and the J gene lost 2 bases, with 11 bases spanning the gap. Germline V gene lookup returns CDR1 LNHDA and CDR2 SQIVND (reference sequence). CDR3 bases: TGTGCCAGTAGTATGCGGAGGGGCGGCAATCAGCCCCAGCATTTT. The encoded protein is CASSMRRGGNQPQHF.

DNA of the CDR3: TGTGCCAGCAGCTTGGCAGTGAGCGACGAGCAGTACTTC. Translation gives CASSLAVSDEQYF. The genes are TRBV5-4 and TRBJ2-7, with D hard to call. V lost 0 bases and J 5 bases, leaving 9 bases between the germline ends. CDR1 is SGHNT and CDR2 is YYREEE in the germline V gene (reference sequence). CDR3 length: 13 residues.

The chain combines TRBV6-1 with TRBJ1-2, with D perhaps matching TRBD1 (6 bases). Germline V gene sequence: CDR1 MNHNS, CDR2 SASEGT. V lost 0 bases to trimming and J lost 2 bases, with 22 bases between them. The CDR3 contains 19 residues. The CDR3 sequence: CASSEAAYGLRDKNYGYTF. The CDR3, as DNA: TGTGCCAGCAGTGAAGCGGCGTATGGTCTCCGGGACAAAAACTATGGCTACACCTTC.

Here the CDR3 DNA reads TGTGCCAGCAGCTTAGATTCAAAAGGAGTGAGAGGCTACACCTTC. Translation gives CASSLDSKGVRGYTF. The V gene is TRBV7-2, the J gene TRBJ1-2; no definite D call. Trimming pared 1 base from V and 8 bases from J, leaving 17 bases between. Germline CDR1 reads SGHTA; CDR2 reads FQGNSA. The CDR3 extends over 15 amino acids.

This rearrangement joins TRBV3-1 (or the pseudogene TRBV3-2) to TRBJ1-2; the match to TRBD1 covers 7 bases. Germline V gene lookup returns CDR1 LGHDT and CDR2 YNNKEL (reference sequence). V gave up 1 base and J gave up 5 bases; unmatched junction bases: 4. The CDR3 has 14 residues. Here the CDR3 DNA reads TGTGCCAGCAGCCAAGGACAGGGAAGGTATGGCTACACCTTC. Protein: CASSQGQGRYGYTF.

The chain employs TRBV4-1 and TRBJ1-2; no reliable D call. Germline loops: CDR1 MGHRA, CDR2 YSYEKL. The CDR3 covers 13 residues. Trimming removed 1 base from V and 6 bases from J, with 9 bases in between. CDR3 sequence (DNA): TGCGCCAGCAGCCAAGTAGGAGGGAATGGCTACACCTTC. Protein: CASSQVGGNGYTF.

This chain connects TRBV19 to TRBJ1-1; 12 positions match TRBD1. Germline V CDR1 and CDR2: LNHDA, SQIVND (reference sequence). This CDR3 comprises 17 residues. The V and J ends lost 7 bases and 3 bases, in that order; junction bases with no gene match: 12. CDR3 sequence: CASIKRGTGGVHTEAFF. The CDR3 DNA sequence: TGTGCCAGTATAAAGCGCGGGACAGGGGGCGTCCACACTGAAGCTTTCTTT.

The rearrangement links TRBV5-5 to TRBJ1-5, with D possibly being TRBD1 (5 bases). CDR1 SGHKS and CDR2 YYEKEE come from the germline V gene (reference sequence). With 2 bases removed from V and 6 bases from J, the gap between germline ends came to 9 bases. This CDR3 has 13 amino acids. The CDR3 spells CASSFGGGQPQHF. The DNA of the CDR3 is TGTGCCAGCAGCTTCGGGGGTGGTCAGCCCCAGCATTTT.

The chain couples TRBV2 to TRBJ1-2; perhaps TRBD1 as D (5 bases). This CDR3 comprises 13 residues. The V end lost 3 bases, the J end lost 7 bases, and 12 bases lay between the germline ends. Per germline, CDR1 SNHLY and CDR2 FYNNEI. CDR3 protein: CASSEGTMGGYTF. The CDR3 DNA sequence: TGTGCCAGCAGTGAGGGGACTATGGGTGGCTACACCTTC.

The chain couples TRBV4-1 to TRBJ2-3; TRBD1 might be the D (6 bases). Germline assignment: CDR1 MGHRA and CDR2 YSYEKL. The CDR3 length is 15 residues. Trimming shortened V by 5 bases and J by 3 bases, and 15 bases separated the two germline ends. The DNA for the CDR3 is TGCGCCAGCAGCAACGAGGGGGTTTTAACAGATACGCAGTATTTT. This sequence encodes CASSNEGVLTDTQYF.

CDR3 DNA sequence: TGTGCCAGCACTGGACAGGGCGACTATAATTCACCCCTCCACTTT. Encoded protein: CASTGQGDYNSPLHF. The V call is TRBV6-5, the J call TRBJ1-6; 8 bases line up with TRBD1. J lost 3 bases, V lost 7 bases, and 5 bases had no gene match. CDR1 MNHEY and CDR2 SVGAGI come from the germline V gene. This CDR3 comprises 15 residues.

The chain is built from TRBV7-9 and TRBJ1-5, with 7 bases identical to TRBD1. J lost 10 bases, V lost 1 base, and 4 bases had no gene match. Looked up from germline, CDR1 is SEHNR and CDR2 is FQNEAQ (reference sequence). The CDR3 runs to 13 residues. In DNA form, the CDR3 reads TGTGCCAGCAGCTTAGGGGGGGACAGACCCCAGCATTTT. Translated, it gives CASSLGGDRPQHF.

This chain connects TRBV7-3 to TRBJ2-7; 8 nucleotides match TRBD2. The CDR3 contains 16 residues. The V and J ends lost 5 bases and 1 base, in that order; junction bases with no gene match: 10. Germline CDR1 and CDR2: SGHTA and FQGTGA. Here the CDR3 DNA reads TGTGCCAGCAGCCTCCCCAGCCGGGGGGGGTCCTACGAGCAGTACTTC. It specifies CASSLPSRGGSYEQYF.

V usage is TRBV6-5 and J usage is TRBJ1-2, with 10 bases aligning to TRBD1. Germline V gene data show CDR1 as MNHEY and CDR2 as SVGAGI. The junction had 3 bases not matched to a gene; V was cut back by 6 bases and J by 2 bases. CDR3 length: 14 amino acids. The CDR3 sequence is CASRTGGTNYGYTF. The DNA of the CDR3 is TGTGCCAGCAGGACAGGGGGCACGAACTATGGCTACACCTTC.

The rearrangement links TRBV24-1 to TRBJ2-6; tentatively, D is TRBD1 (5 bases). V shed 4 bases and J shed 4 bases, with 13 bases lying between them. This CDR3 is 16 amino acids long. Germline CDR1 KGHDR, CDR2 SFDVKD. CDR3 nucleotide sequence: TGTGCCACCAGTGAGACAGTAGGGGCCGGGGCCAACGTCCTGACTTTC. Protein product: CATSETVGAGANVLTF.

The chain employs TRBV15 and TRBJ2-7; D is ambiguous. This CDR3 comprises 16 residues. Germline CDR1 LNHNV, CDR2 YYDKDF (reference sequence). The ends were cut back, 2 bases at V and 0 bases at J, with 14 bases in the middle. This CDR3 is CATSRQQRRSSYEQYF. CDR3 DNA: TGTGCCACCAGCAGACAGCAGAGGCGGAGCTCCTACGAGCAGTACTTC.

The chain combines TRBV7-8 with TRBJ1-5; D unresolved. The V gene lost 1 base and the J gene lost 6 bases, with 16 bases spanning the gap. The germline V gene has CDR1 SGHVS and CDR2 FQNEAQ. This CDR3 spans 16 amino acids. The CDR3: CASSLERGKRGQPQHF. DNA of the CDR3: TGTGCCAGCAGCTTAGAGCGAGGGAAGCGGGGTCAGCCCCAGCATTTT.

CDR3 nucleotide sequence: TGTGCCAGTATCCCCCTCGGGGGTTTGGGGACTGAAGCTTTCTTT. This sequence encodes CASIPLGGLGTEAFF. This chain connects TRBV19 to TRBJ1-1; D is perhaps TRBD1 (5 bases). This CDR3 comprises 15 residues. The germline CDR1 and CDR2 sequences are LNHDA and SQIVND (reference sequence). V lost 7 bases to trimming and J lost 5 bases, with 20 bases between them.

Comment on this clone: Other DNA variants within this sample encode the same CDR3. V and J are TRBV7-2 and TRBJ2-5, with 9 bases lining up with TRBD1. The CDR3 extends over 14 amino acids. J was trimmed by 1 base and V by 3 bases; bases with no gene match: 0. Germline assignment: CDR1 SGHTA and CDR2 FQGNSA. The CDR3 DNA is TGTGCCAGCAGCTTGGGACAGGGCCAAGAGACCCAGTACTTC. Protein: CASSLGQGQETQYF.

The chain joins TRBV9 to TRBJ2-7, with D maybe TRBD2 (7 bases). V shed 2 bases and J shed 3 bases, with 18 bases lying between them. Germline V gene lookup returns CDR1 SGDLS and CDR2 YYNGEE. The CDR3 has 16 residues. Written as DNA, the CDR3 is TGTGCCAGCAGCGTGGGGGGGCCAATTAACGTCTACGAGCAGTACTTC. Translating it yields CASSVGGPINVYEQYF.